Sequencing of this T cell receptor (beta chain) was carried out in a study of blood T cell repertoires in COVID-19. About the study: Spain, Italy and the United States supplied samples that represented acute and convalescent COVID-19. In each case, the material was cDNA or gDNA derived from T cells, B-cell-depleted T cells, or PBMCs.

Trimming removed 3 bases from V and 5 bases from J; junction bases left unmatched: 3. Germline CDR1 is SGHTA and CDR2 is FQGTGA. The CDR3 consists of 15 residues. Per the study methods: Estimation of nucleated cell counts relied on the amplification of reference gene primers. Sequencing was performed with immunoSEQ multiplex PCR; in TCRdb, only in-frame clones are kept and a portion is missing. Clonal size and the V and J genes are those of that table, whereas D and trimming came from the DNA. The sample consists of 95,000 to 100,000 clones, about 85% of them appearing once. The rearrangement links TRBV7-3 to TRBJ2-1, with TRBD2 matching over 11 bases. This receptor was identified in an elderly woman with acute or convalescent COVID-19. Sequencing was performed on peripheral blood. The CDR3 protein is CASSLGGLADNEQFF. As DNA, the CDR3 is TGTGCCAGCAGCTTGGGGGGACTAGCGGACAATGAGCAGTTCTTC.